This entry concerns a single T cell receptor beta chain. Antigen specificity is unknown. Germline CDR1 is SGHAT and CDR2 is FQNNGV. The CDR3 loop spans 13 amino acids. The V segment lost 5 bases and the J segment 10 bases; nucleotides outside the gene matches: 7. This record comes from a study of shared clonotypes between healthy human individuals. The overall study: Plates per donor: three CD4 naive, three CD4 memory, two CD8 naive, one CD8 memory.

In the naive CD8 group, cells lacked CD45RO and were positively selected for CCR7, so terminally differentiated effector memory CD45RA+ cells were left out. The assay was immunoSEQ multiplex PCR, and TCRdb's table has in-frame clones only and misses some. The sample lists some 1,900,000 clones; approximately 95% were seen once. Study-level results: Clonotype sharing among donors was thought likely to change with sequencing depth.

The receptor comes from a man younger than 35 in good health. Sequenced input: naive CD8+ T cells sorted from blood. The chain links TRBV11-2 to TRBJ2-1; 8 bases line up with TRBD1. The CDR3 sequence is CASSMQGAREQFF. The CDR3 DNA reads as TGTGCCAGCAGCATGCAGGGGGCCAGGGAGCAGTTCTTC.